The 10 T cell receptor beta chains listed next were all sequenced from one sample in a study of long-term antiretroviral therapy in people with HIV. The run of the v3.0 immunoSEQ assay was at survey level. Profiling relied on immunoSEQ multiplex PCR, and the TCRdb table lists in-frame clones only, not all of them. The data show some 17,000 clones, about 84% seen once. The sequencing here drew on unsorted PBMCs, taken less than 1.3 years before starting antiretroviral therapy. All receptors come from a man aged 25 to 45 with HIV.

This chain connects TRBV7-6 to TRBJ1-6; possible D gene TRBD1, 6 bases. V lost 5 bases and J lost 0, with 23 bases in between. Per the germline V gene, CDR1 is SGHVS and CDR2 is FNYEAQ. This CDR3 has 20 amino acids. CDR3 in amino acids: CASSTRQAPMRGSYNSPLHF. The CDR3 DNA follows: TGTGCCAGCAGCACAAGACAGGCGCCCATGAGGGGCTCCTATAATTCACCCCTCCACTTT.

V and J are TRBV19 and TRBJ2-1; TRBD2 agrees at 11 bases. Germline trimming cut 6 bases from V and 8 bases from J; bases unmatched to any gene: 6. Germline CDR1 LNHDA, CDR2 SQIVND (reference sequence). This CDR3 spans 14 amino acids. The CDR3 DNA follows: TGTGCCAGTAGCACTAGCGGGGGTTTCGATGAGCAGTTCTTC. It encodes CASSTSGGFDEQFF.

V and J are TRBV5-1 and TRBJ2-3, with 11 nucleotides matching TRBD2. The CDR3 is 16 residues long. Germline CDR1 is SGHRS and CDR2 is YFSETQ. Germline trimming cut 0 bases from V and 0 bases from J; bases unmatched to any gene: 0. The CDR3, as DNA: TGCGCCAGCAGCTTGGGACTAGCGGGGAGCACAGATACGCAGTATTTT. Its protein is CASSLGLAGSTDTQYF.

Here the CDR3 DNA reads TGTGCCAGCAGCCCCGTCGGGGAAGCTTTCTTT. This gives the protein CASSPVGEAFF. This sequence joins TRBV7-9 and TRBJ1-1, with D unclear. This CDR3 has 11 amino acids. The V end lost 5 bases, the J end lost 8 bases, and 9 bases lay between the germline ends. Germline V lookup: CDR1 SEHNR, CDR2 FQNEAQ (reference sequence).

The chain combines TRBV19 with TRBJ2-3, with D possibly TRBD2 on 6 matching bases. CDR3 length equals 13 residues. With 3 bases removed from V and 4 bases from J, the gap between germline ends came to 8 bases. CDR1 is LNHDA and CDR2 is SQIVND in the germline V gene (reference sequence). CDR3 bases: TGTGCCAGTAGTATTTGGGGGGCAGATACGCAGTATTTT. Its protein is CASSIWGADTQYF.

This clone was seen once. The chain has TRBV6-5 and TRBJ2-4; D might be TRBD2 (6 bases). The CDR3 consists of 14 residues. Germline CDR1 MNHEY, CDR2 SVGAGI. V lost 5 bases and J 2 bases, leaving 10 bases between the germline ends. The CDR3 bases are TGTGCCAGCAGTGACGGGGGTACCAAAAACATTCAGTACTTC. Its protein is CASSDGGTKNIQYF.

This chain uses TRBV2 with TRBJ1-3, with D possibly TRBD1 on 5 matching bases. This CDR3 region has 13 residues. In germline, CDR1 is SNHLY, CDR2 FYNNEI. Trimming took off 7 bases at V and 1 base at J, with 8 bases between the two ends. CDR3 region: CASTPGSGNTIYF. In DNA, the CDR3 is TGTGCCAGCACCCCAGGGTCTGGAAACACCATATATTTT.

The gene calls are TRBV4-1 and TRBJ2-7; 8 nucleotides line up with TRBD1. Per germline, CDR1 MGHRA and CDR2 YSYEKL. The CDR3 contains 16 residues. With V trimmed by 0 bases and J by 3 bases, 7 bases remained unmatched. CDR3 DNA: TGCGCCAGCAGCCAAGAGCAGGCAGGGGGCGTCTACGAGCAGTACTTC. This sequence encodes CASSQEQAGGVYEQYF.

The CDR3 coding sequence is TGTGCCAGCAGGAGACAGGGGAAGGAGACCCAGTACTTC. It specifies CASRRQGKETQYF. V is TRBV11-2 and J is TRBJ2-5; 8 positions match TRBD1. Per germline, CDR1 SGHAT and CDR2 FQNNGV. The CDR3 has 13 residues. V shed 6 bases and J 5 bases; nucleotides not matched to a gene: 5.

This chain connects TRBV25-1 to TRBJ1-4; no reliable D call. Trimming pared 1 base from V and 10 bases from J, leaving 13 bases between. Germline V gene data show CDR1 as MGHDK and CDR2 as SYGVNS. CDR3 size: 14 residues. The CDR3 region has the DNA TGTGCCAGCAGTGAATCACAGCCTCGGGGAAAACTGTTTTTT. This sequence encodes CASSESQPRGKLFF.